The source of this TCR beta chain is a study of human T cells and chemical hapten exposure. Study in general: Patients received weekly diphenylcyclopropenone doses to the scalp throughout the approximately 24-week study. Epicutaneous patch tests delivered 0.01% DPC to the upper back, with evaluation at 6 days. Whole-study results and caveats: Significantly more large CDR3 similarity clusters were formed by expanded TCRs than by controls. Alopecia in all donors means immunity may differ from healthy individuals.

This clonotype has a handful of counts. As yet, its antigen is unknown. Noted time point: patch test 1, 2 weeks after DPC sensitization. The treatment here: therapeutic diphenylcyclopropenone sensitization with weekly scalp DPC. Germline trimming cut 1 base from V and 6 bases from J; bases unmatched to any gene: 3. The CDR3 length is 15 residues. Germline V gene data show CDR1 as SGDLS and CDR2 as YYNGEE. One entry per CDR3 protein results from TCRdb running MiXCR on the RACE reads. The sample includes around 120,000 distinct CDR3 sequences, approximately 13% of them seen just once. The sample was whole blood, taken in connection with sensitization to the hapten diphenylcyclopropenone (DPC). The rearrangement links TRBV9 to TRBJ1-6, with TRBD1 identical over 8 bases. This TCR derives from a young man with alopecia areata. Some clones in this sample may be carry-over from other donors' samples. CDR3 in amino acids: CASSVSGQGNSPLHF. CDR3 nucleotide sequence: TGTGCCAGCAGCGTATCTGGACAGGGTAATTCACCCCTCCACTTT.